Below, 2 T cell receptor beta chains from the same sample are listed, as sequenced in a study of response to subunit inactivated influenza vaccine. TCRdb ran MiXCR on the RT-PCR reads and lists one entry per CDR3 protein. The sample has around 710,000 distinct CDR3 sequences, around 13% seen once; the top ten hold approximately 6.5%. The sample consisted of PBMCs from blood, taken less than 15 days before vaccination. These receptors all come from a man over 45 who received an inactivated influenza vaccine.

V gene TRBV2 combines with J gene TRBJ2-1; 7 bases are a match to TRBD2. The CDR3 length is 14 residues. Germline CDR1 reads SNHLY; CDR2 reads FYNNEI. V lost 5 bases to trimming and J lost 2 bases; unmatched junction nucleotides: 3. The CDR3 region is CASSWGGAYNEQFF. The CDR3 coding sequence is TGTGCCAGCAGTTGGGGGGGGGCCTACAATGAGCAGTTCTTC.

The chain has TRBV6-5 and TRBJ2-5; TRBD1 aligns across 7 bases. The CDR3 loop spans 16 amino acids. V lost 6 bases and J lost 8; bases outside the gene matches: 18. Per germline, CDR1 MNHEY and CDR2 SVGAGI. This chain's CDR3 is CASSYRTATGNFTQYF. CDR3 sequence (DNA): TGTGCCAGCAGCTATAGAACAGCGACAGGGAATTTTACCCAGTACTTC.